This TCR beta chain was observed in a study of blood T cell repertoires in COVID-19. As for the study in general: Material from acute and convalescent COVID-19 was sourced from the United States, Italy and Spain. PBMCs, B-cell-depleted T cells, or T cells were the source of the cDNA or gDNA that made up the material.

Germline V CDR1 and CDR2: KGHSH, LQKENI. This CDR3 contains 17 residues. Unmatched junction bases numbered 10, after V lost 6 bases and J lost 1 base. In Seattle, patients joined the study during active infection and were tracked longitudinally. In the authors' methods: Amplification from reference gene primers served as the basis for estimated nucleated cell counts. Profiled with immunoSEQ multiplex PCR; TCRdb holds only in-frame clones, not every one. D and trimming come from the DNA, and the V and J calls and clone size come from that table. The sample includes hundreds of thousands of clones, about 88% of them seen just once.

V gene TRBV18 combines with J gene TRBJ2-3, with 10 bases that match TRBD2. Sequencing was done on a sample of peripheral blood. The origin of this receptor is a woman aged 45 to 65 with COVID-19, enrolled during active disease. As DNA, the CDR3 is TGTGCCAGCTCTCTAGGCACCGGGACTAGCGGCACAGATACGCAGTATTTT. Translation: CASSLGTGTSGTDTQYF.